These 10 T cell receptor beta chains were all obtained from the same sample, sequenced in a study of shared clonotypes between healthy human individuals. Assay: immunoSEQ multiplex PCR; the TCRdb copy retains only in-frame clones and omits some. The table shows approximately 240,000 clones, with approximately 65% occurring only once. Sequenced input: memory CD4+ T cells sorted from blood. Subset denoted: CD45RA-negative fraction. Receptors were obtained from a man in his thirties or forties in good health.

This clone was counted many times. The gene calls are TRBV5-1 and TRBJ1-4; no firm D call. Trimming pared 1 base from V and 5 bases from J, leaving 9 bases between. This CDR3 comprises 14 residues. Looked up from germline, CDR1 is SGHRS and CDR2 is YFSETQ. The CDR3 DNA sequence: TGCGCCAGCAGCTTGCTAGGGTTGAATGAAAAACTGTTTTTT. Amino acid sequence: CASSLLGLNEKLFF.

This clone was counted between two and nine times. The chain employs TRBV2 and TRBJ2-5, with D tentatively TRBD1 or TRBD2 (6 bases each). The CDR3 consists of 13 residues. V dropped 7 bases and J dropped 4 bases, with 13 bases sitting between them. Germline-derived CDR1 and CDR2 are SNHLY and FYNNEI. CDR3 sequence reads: CASTEWGAETQYF. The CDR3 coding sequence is TGTGCCAGCACCGAGTGGGGGGCAGAGACCCAGTACTTC.

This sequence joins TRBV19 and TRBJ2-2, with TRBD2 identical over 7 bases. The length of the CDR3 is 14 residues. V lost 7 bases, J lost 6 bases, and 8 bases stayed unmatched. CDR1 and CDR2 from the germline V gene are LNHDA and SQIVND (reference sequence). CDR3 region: CASKGGSSAGELFF. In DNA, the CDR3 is TGTGCCAGTAAGGGCGGGAGTTCTGCCGGGGAGCTGTTTTTT.

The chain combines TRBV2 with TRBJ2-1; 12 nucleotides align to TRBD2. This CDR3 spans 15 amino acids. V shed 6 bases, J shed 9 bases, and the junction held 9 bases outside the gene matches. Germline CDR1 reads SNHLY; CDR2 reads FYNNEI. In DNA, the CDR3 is TGTGCCAGCAGGGGAAGACTAGCGGGAGTAGCTGAGCAGTTCTTC. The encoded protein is CASRGRLAGVAEQFF.

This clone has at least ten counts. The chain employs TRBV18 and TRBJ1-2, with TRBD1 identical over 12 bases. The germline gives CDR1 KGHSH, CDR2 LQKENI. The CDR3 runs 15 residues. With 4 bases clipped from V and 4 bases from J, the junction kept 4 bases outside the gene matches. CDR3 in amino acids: CASSLGTGGAYGYTF. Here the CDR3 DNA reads TGTGCCAGCTCACTCGGGACAGGGGGCGCCTATGGCTACACCTTC.

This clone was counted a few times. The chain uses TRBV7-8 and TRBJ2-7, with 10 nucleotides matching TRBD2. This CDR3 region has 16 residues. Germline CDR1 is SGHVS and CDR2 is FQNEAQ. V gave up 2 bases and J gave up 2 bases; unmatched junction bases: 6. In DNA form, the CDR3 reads TGTGCCAGCAGCTTATCCCTAGCGGGAGTTCCCTACGAGCAGTACTTC. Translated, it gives CASSLSLAGVPYEQYF.

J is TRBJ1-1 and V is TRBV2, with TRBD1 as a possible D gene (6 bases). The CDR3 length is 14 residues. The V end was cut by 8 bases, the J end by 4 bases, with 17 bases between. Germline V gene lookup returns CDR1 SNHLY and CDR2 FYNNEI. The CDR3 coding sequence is TGTGCCAGCTCCGAAGGAGGGGGGTTCACTGAAGCTTTCTTT. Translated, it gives CASSEGGGFTEAFF.

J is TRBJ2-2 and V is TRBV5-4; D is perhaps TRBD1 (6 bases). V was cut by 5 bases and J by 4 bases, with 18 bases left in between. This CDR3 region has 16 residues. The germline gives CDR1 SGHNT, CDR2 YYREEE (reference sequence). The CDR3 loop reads CASSRLPQGSTGELFF. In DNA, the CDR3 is TGTGCCAGCAGTCGATTACCACAGGGTAGCACCGGGGAGCTGTTTTTT.

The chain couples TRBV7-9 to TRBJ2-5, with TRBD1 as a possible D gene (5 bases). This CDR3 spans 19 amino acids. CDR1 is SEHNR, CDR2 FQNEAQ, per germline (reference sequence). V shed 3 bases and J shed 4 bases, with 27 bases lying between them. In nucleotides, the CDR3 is TGTGCCAGCAGCTTTTTCACGTTCTCTGGGGCCCATCGAGGAGAGACCCAGTACTTC. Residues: CASSFFTFSGAHRGETQYF.

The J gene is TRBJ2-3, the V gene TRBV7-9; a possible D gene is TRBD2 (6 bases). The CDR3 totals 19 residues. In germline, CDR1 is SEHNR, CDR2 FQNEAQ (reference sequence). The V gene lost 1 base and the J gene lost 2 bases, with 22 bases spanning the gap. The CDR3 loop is CASSLDLSWASATTDTQYF. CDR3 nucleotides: TGTGCCAGCAGCTTAGATTTAAGTTGGGCTAGCGCAACCACAGATACGCAGTATTTT. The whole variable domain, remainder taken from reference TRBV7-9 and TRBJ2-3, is DTGVSQNPRHKITKRGQNVTFRCDPISEHNRLYWYRQTLGQGPEFLTYFQNEAQLEKSRLLSDRFSAERPKGSFSTLEIQRTEQGDSAMYLCASSLDLSWASATTDTQYFGPGTRLTVL.